The present TCR beta chain was sequenced within a study of CD8 T cells in Susac syndrome. Looked up from germline, CDR1 is SEHNR and CDR2 is FQNEAQ (reference sequence). The V gene lost 5 bases and the J gene lost 0 bases, with 11 bases spanning the gap. The CDR3 extends over 16 amino acids. Random hexamers were used to reverse transcribe an amount of roughly 0.5 to 1 ug RNA. It was immunoSEQ multiplex PCR that amplified TCR beta CDR3 across 54 Vbeta and 13 Jbeta. TCRdb independently ran MiXCR on the immunoSEQ multiplex PCR reads; one entry per CDR3 protein. The table has 200,000 or so distinct CDR3 sequences, approximately 90% seen once.

The TCR comes from a human donor with multiple sclerosis. This chain uses TRBV7-9 with TRBJ2-6; TRBD1 might be the D (6 bases). The sample consisted of CD8+ T cells from PBMCs. The CDR3 sequence is CASSTNRDSGANVLTF. The DNA for the CDR3 is TGTGCCAGCAGCACCAACAGGGACTCTGGGGCCAACGTCCTGACTTTC.